Only one count was recorded for the clone carrying this T cell receptor (beta chain). In the study's own analysis: Using reference gene primer amplification, nucleated cell counts were estimated. Data came from immunoSEQ multiplex PCR; TCRdb stores just in-frame clones and leaves some out. V and J calls and clone size are those listed in that table; D and trimming were worked out from the DNA. The data contain roughly 250,000 clones, about 90% of them singletons. The V end lost 5 bases, the J end lost 5 bases, and 14 bases lay between the germline ends. The CDR3 is 15 amino acids. Germline values: CDR1 SGHRS, CDR2 YFSETQ. This record belongs to a study of blood T cell repertoires in COVID-19. Study context: Nucleic acid was either cDNA or gDNA, and it came from T cells, B-cell-depleted T cells, or PBMCs.

The study recruited people aged roughly 18 to 95 years across approximately 24 US areas. The material sequenced was PBMCs or T cells enriched from blood (not recorded which). The rearrangement joins TRBV5-1 to TRBJ1-6; D unclear. The origin of this receptor is a human donor in a cohort exposed to, infected with or recovered from COVID-19 (not recorded which). The donor label of this sample is uncertain. CDR3 bases: TGCGCCAGCAGGGATGGGCCAGTCAATAATTCACCCCTCCACTTT. Translating gives CASRDGPVNNSPLHF. The full variable domain, its missing parts supplied by reference TRBV5-1 and TRBJ1-6, is KAGVTQTPRYLIKTRGQQVTLSCSPISGHRSVSWYQQTPGQGLQFLFEYFSETQRNKGNFPGRFSGRQFSNSRSEMNVSTLELGDSALYLCASRDGPVNNSPLHFGNGTRLTVT.